This TCR beta chain appears in the sequencing data of a study of siplizumab effects on memory and regulatory T cells. The CDR3 extends over 12 amino acids. Trimming cost V 6 bases and J 5 bases, with 11 bases left between them. Germline V gene sequence: CDR1 SGHVS, CDR2 FNYEAQ. Clones were read by immunoSEQ multiplex PCR, and TCRdb kept only the in-frame ones, dropping some. The table lists roughly 68,000 clones, 70% to 90% of them singletons. Whole-study findings and limits: Only a minority of proliferating CD4+ or CD8+ clones had an assignable naive or memory phenotype, with roughly 75-97% lacking one. The naive T cell population seemed more diverse than memory cells and seemed a major contributor to the alloresponse. Siplizumab, the agent tested, significantly reduced alloreactive sequences traceable to unstimulated CD4+ memory cells.

Notes on this clone: Its matching antigen is unknown.

V usage is TRBV7-6 and J usage is TRBJ2-7; TRBD1 might be the D (5 bases). The sample taken for sequencing was memory CD4+ T cells sorted from blood. The sequence was collected from a human donor in good health. CDR3 nucleotides: TGTGCCAGCAGGGGGCGTTCCGACGAGCAGTACTTC. This encodes CASRGRSDEQYF. Full variable domain (remainder filled in from reference TRBV7-6 and TRBJ2-7): GAGVSQSPRYKVTKRGQDVALRCDPISGHVSLYWYRQALGQGPEFLTYFNYEAQQDKSGLPNDRFSAERPEGSISTLTIQRTEQRDSAMYRCASRGRSDEQYFGPGTRLTVT.